The following is a T cell receptor beta chain sequence with its context. The data belong to a study of blood T cells in healthy people across ages. V was clipped by 2 bases and J by 2 bases, with 13 bases between them. Germline values: CDR1 SGHAT, CDR2 FQNNGV. The CDR3 is 15 amino acids. PCR was performed a second time for roughly 6 to 12 cycles using a sample-barcoded 5' primer and a J-beta primer mix. TCRdb analysed the 5' RACE reads with MiXCR anew, one entry per CDR3 protein. The profile shows roughly 800,000 distinct CDR3 sequences, about three fifths of them singletons. The clonotype comes from a man aged 30 to 45 in good health. Sequences were obtained from blood. The chain combines TRBV11-2 with TRBJ2-7; possibly TRBD2 for D (6 bases). DNA of the CDR3: TGTGCCAGCAGCTTATTCGGCGGGACCGCCTACGAGCAGTACTTC. This codes for CASSLFGGTAYEQYF.